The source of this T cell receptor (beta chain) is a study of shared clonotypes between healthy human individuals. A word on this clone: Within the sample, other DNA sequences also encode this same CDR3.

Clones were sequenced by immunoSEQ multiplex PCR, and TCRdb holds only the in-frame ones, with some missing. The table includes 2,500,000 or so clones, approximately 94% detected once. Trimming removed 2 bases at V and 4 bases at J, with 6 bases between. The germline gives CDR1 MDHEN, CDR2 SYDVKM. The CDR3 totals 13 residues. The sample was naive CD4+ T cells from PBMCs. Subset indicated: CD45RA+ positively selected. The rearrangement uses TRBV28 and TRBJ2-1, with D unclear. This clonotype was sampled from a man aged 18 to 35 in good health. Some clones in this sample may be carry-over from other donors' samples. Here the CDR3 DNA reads TGTGCCAGCAGTTTAGTAGGGTACAATGAGCAGTTCTTC. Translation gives CASSLVGYNEQFF.